These 24 T cell receptor beta chains share one sample of origin, sequenced in a study of identical twins. TCRdb fed the 5' RACE reads into MiXCR, producing one record per CDR3 protein. The repertoire holds 250,000 or so distinct CDR3 sequences, with about 7% as singletons. Another study also made use of these data, one on yellow fever vaccine responses in identical twins.

The sequencing sample was made of memory (CD45RO+) T cells sorted from blood. All receptors derive from a woman under 30 in good health.

Only a few counts were recorded for this clonotype. The genes are TRBV24-1 and TRBJ2-1, with 12 positions matching TRBD1. The CDR3 is 17 amino acids. V shed 3 bases, J shed 8 bases, and the junction held 10 bases outside the gene matches. Germline values: CDR1 KGHDR, CDR2 SFDVKD. The CDR3 bases are TGTGCCACCAGTGATCCCGGGACAGGGGGCTTTATGGATGAGCAGTTCTTC. It encodes CATSDPGTGGFMDEQFF.

This clonotype was picked up many times. This chain connects TRBV29-1 to TRBJ1-2; 12 bases match TRBD1. Germline-derived CDR1 and CDR2 are SQVTM and ANQGSEA. J lost 6 bases, V lost 8 bases, and 10 bases had no gene match. This CDR3 is built from 14 residues. The CDR3 DNA reads TGCAGCATGAGGGACAGGGGGCGGTTTGATGGCTACACCTTC. Its protein product is CSMRDRGRFDGYTF.

This clonotype was seen repeatedly, ten times or more. V is TRBV12-3 or TRBV12-4 and J is TRBJ2-2; D gene unclear. The CDR3 has 14 amino acids. V was trimmed by 4 bases and J by 5 bases, leaving 11 bases between them. CDR3 in amino acids: CASSWHRATGELFF. The CDR3 nucleotides read TGTGCCAGCAGTTGGCACAGAGCTACCGGGGAGCTGTTTTTT.

The V gene is TRBV12-3 or TRBV12-4, the J gene TRBJ2-3; D could derive from TRBD1 or TRBD2 (5 bases each). The CDR3 length is 16 residues. V shed 2 bases and J shed 2 bases, with 14 bases lying between them. CDR3: CASSLIWGRDTDTQYF. CDR3 bases: TGTGCCAGCAGTTTAATATGGGGGAGAGACACAGATACGCAGTATTTT.

The chain has TRBV28 and TRBJ2-1; D perhaps matches TRBD1 (6 bases). Looked up from germline, CDR1 is MDHEN and CDR2 is SYDVKM. This CDR3 region has 18 residues. Trimming left V 5 bases short and J 6 bases short, with 26 bases between. The CDR3 protein is CASSDLGFGKGTSNEQFF. The CDR3 DNA is TGTGCCAGCAGTGATCTAGGGTTTGGGAAGGGGACAAGCAATGAGCAGTTCTTC.

This clonotype was observed at least ten times. V gene TRBV7-8 combines with J gene TRBJ1-1; TRBD1 matches 8 bases. Germline V gene sequence: CDR1 SGHVS, CDR2 FQNEAQ. The trim removed 4 bases at V and 3 bases at J, leaving 4 bases unmatched. This CDR3 comprises 14 residues. The CDR3 here is CASSWTGLYTEAFF. The CDR3 region has the DNA TGTGCCAGCAGCTGGACAGGGCTTTACACTGAAGCTTTCTTT. The whole variable domain, filled in from reference TRBV7-8 and TRBJ1-1, reads GAGVSQSPRYKVAKRGQDVALRCDPISGHVSLFWYQQALGQGPEFLTYFQNEAQLDKSGLPSDRFFAERPEGSVSTLKIQRTQQEDSAVYLCASSWTGLYTEAFFGQGTRLTVV.

This clonotype was seen repeatedly, ten times or more. J is TRBJ1-1 and V is TRBV5-1, with D perhaps matching TRBD1 (5 bases). The CDR3 totals 14 residues. The germline V and J ends were trimmed by 3 bases and 6 bases, with 15 bases remaining between them. In germline, CDR1 is SGHRS, CDR2 YFSETQ. The CDR3 sequence is CASSSSDNYAEAFF. DNA of the CDR3: TGCGCCAGCAGCTCTTCGGACAATTACGCTGAAGCTTTCTTT.

The CDR3 nucleotides are TGTGCCAGCAGTTGGGGACAGGGTTCTTATGGCTACACCTTC. This codes for CASSWGQGSYGYTF. The V gene is TRBV6-5, the J gene TRBJ1-2, with 9 bases that match TRBD1. There are 14 residues in the CDR3. The V gene's germline CDR1 is MNHEY and CDR2 SVGAGI. V lost 4 bases to trimming and J lost 5 bases; unmatched junction nucleotides: 5.

This clonotype has ten or more counts. The rearrangement links TRBV5-1 to TRBJ1-4; D not certain. The CDR3 covers 14 residues. Germline CDR1 is SGHRS and CDR2 is YFSETQ. V lost 4 bases, J lost 7 bases, and 14 bases lay in between. This chain's CDR3 is CASSASGGGEKLFF. For the CDR3, the DNA is TGCGCCAGCAGCGCGTCCGGTGGTGGTGAAAAACTGTTTTTT.

J is TRBJ2-5 and V is TRBV6-2 or TRBV6-3, with D possibly matching TRBD2 (6 bases). The CDR3 contains 15 residues. Trimming stripped 2 bases from V and 7 bases from J, with 17 bases between. CDR1 MNHEY and CDR2 SVGEGT come from the germline V gene. CDR3 loop: CASSYTDLAGGTQYF. The CDR3, as DNA: TGTGCCAGCAGTTACACGGACCTGGCCGGGGGGACCCAGTACTTC.

This clonotype was seen repeatedly, ten times or more. V and J are TRBV6-1 and TRBJ1-6; D call uncertain. Germline V CDR1 and CDR2: MNHNS, SASEGT. CDR3 length: 15 residues. V lost 10 bases to trimming and J lost 4 bases, with 17 bases between them. DNA of the CDR3: TGTGCCACTGCCCTGGGGATGGGATATAATTCACCCCTCCACTTT. It codes for CATALGMGYNSPLHF.

Ten or more counts support this clonotype. The V and J genes are TRBV6-1 and TRBJ2-1; perhaps D is TRBD1 or TRBD2 (6 bases each). Germline loops: CDR1 MNHNS, CDR2 SASEGT. V lost 6 bases, J lost 4 bases, and 16 bases lay in between. The CDR3 runs to 15 residues. The CDR3 sequence: CASRIGGMGYNEQFF. The CDR3 coding sequence is TGTGCCAGCAGGATCGGGGGCATGGGGTACAATGAGCAGTTCTTC.

The chain joins TRBV11-3 to TRBJ2-7; no clear D. CDR1 is SGHNT, CDR2 YENEEA, per germline. The length of the CDR3 is 13 residues. Trimming removed 6 bases from V and 2 bases from J, with 11 bases in between. The CDR3 bases are TGTGCCAGCAGTCCTACAGCGACCTACGAGCAGTACTTC. Protein: CASSPTATYEQYF. The full variable domain, in which reference TRBV11-3 and TRBJ2-7 provide the parts outside the CDR3, is EAGVVQSPRYKIIEKKQPVAFWCNPISGHNTLYWYLQNLGQGPELLIRYENEEAVDDSQLPKDRFSAERLKGVDSTLKIQPAELGDSAVYLCASSPTATYEQYFGPGTRLTVT.

This clonotype was detected only a few times. This chain links TRBV2 with TRBJ1-1; TRBD1 matches 10 bases. This CDR3 is built from 13 residues. The trim removed 9 bases at V and 5 bases at J, leaving 6 bases unmatched. Germline V gene lookup returns CDR1 SNHLY and CDR2 FYNNEI. CDR3 coding DNA: TGTGCCAGTAAAAGGACAGGGGGAACTGAAGCTTTCTTT. Residues: CASKRTGGTEAFF.

The sample holds many counts of this clonotype. The chain uses TRBV20-1 and TRBJ1-2, with a possible D match to TRBD1 (5 bases). Trimming took off 1 base at V and 3 bases at J, with 21 bases between the two ends. Germline V gene sequence: CDR1 DFQATT, CDR2 SNEGSKA (reference sequence). The CDR3 is made up of 17 amino acids. This chain's CDR3 is CSARGGRAGKTHYGYTF. The CDR3 region has the DNA TGCAGTGCTAGAGGGGGAAGGGCAGGGAAGACGCACTATGGCTACACCTTC.

In this sample, this clonotype turned up a few times. This CDR3 reads CASSQDSGYQETQYF. CDR3 bases: TGTGCCAGCAGCCAAGATTCGGGATACCAAGAGACCCAGTACTTC. This chain connects TRBV3-1 to TRBJ2-5; D is perhaps TRBD2 (5 bases). The germline V and J ends were trimmed by 0 bases and 0 bases, with 8 bases remaining between them. CDR3 size: 15 residues. Germline V CDR1 and CDR2: LGHDT, YNNKEL (reference sequence).

The genes are TRBV28 and TRBJ2-4; the match to TRBD1 covers 8 bases. From germline, CDR1 is MDHEN and CDR2 SYDVKM. The V and J ends lost 7 bases and 1 base, in that order; junction bases with no gene match: 3. This CDR3 region has 14 residues. Here the CDR3 DNA reads TGTGCCAGCAAAAGACAGGGGGCCAAAAACATTCAGTACTTC. This sequence encodes CASKRQGAKNIQYF.

This clonotype showed up many times. CDR3 region: CASSSSGGALYNEQFF. DNA for the CDR3: TGTGCCAGCAGCTCGAGCGGGGGCGCCCTTTACAATGAGCAGTTCTTC. The chain joins TRBV9 to TRBJ2-1, with 8 bases aligning to TRBD2. The CDR3 spans 16 residues. The ends lost 4 bases at V and 4 bases at J; junction bases unmatched: 10. Germline V gene lookup returns CDR1 SGDLS and CDR2 YYNGEE. Full variable domain (outside the CDR3, taken from reference TRBV9 and TRBJ2-1): DSGVTQTPKHLITATGQRVTLRCSPRSGDLSVYWYQQSLDQGLQFLIQYYNGEERAKGNILERFSAQQFPDLHSELNLSSLELGDSALYFCASSSSGGALYNEQFFGPGTRLTVL.

This chain links TRBV12-3 or TRBV12-4 with TRBJ1-6; 8 bases agree with TRBD1. This CDR3 contains 15 residues. The V segment lost 6 bases and the J segment 5 bases; nucleotides outside the gene matches: 6. CDR3: CASRLGQGHNSPLHF. In DNA, the CDR3 is TGTGCCAGCAGACTAGGACAGGGACATAATTCACCCCTCCACTTT.

The chain joins TRBV15 to TRBJ2-1; 7 bases are shared with TRBD2. With V trimmed by 4 bases and J by 5 bases, 17 bases remained unmatched. In germline, CDR1 is LNHNV, CDR2 YYDKDF (reference sequence). The CDR3 has 18 amino acids. In DNA form, the CDR3 reads TGTGCCACCAGCACGCACGCCCAGGGCCCTAGCGGAAACAATGAGCAGTTCTTC. The encoded protein is CATSTHAQGPSGNNEQFF.

In its sample, this clonotype was seen a few times. The V call is TRBV20-1, the J call TRBJ2-5, with D perhaps TRBD2 (6 bases). The CDR3 contains 14 residues. The germline CDR1 and CDR2 sequences are DFQATT and SNEGSKA (reference sequence). V was cut by 6 bases and J by 4 bases, with 18 bases left in between. The CDR3 DNA is TGCAGTGCGTTACCCCTCGGAGCGGGAGAGACCCAGTACTTC. Amino acids: CSALPLGAGETQYF.

This sequence joins TRBV20-1 and TRBJ1-1; D uncertain. The V end lost 2 bases, the J end lost 3 bases, and 10 bases lay between the germline ends. CDR1 and CDR2 (germline): DFQATT, SNEGSKA (reference sequence). This CDR3 region has 13 residues. Here the CDR3 reads CSARHPVDTEAFF. The CDR3 DNA reads TGCAGTGCTAGACACCCCGTCGACACTGAAGCTTTCTTT.

This clonotype was seen repeatedly, ten times or more. V gene TRBV20-1 combines with J gene TRBJ2-4; TRBD2 aligns across 7 bases. Germline loops: CDR1 DFQATT, CDR2 SNEGSKA (reference sequence). This CDR3 comprises 17 residues. Unmatched junction bases numbered 14, after V lost 5 bases and J lost 1 base. CDR3 nucleotide sequence: TGCAGTGCTTGGTCGGGGGGTAATGAGGGTGCCAAAAACATTCAGTACTTC. Translating it yields CSAWSGGNEGAKNIQYF.

This clonotype was detected a few times. The chain is built from TRBV4-1 and TRBJ2-1, with 8 nucleotides matching TRBD2. The CDR3 totals 17 residues. V was pared by 4 bases and J by 6 bases, with 14 bases of the junction left unmatched. From germline, CDR1 is MGHRA and CDR2 YSYEKL. The CDR3 DNA follows: TGCGCCAGCAGCCCGCTACGGTCTGAGCGGGGGAGCAATGAGCAGTTCTTC. Residues: CASSPLRSERGSNEQFF.